This T cell receptor beta chain stems from a study of blood T cell repertoires in COVID-19. Overall study: Specimens from acute and convalescent COVID-19 originated in the United States, Italy and Spain. The cDNA or gDNA used as material had been derived from T cells, B-cell-depleted T cells, or PBMCs.

V trimming: 7 bases; J trimming: 3 bases; junction bases outside the gene matches: 3. Germline CDR1 SGHRS, CDR2 YFSETQ. The length of the CDR3 is 13 residues. Methods used by the authors: Estimation of nucleated cell counts relied on the amplification of reference gene primers. TCRdb's copy holds only in-frame clones and misses some; the assay was immunoSEQ multiplex PCR. D and trimming come from the DNA, and the V and J calls and clone size come from that table. The sample holds about 67,000 clones, around nine tenths seen once. Input material: peripheral blood. The J gene is TRBJ2-5, the V gene TRBV5-1, with 10 bases aligning to TRBD2. This receptor was obtained from a woman older than 75 with acute or convalescent COVID-19. The CDR3 DNA reads TGCGCCAGCCACCTAGCGGGGGAAGAGACCCAGTACTTC. Amino acid sequence: CASHLAGEETQYF.